This passage covers 6 T cell receptor beta chains from one sample sequenced in a study of beta chain features in type 1 diabetes. Expressed TCRB transcripts were sequenced because the entire RNA isolate underwent reverse transcription. The repertoire was sequenced with immunoSEQ multiplex PCR; TCRdb's copy has only in-frame clones and lacks some. The table has about 220,000 clones, under 13% seen once. The source material was central memory CD4+ T cells from blood. These receptors were taken from a man aged 18 to 29 in good health.

This clone turned up a few times. The chain employs TRBV9 and TRBJ2-1; TRBD2 might be the D (6 bases). The CDR3 extends over 13 amino acids. Germline V lookup: CDR1 SGDLS, CDR2 YYNGEE. The V end was cut by 4 bases, the J end by 9 bases, with 14 bases between. DNA of the CDR3: TGTGCCAGCAGCCCGACTAGTTCTAGTGAGCAGTTCTTC. It codes for CASSPTSSSEQFF.

The rearrangement links TRBV30 to TRBJ2-1; D is ambiguous. Trimming shortened V by 7 bases and J by 0 bases, and 10 bases separated the two germline ends. The CDR3 has 13 amino acids. Germline loops: CDR1 GTSNPN, CDR2 SVGIG (reference sequence). CDR3 coding DNA: TGTGCCTCTCGTGCATTCTCCTACAATGAGCAGTTCTTC. This gives the protein CASRAFSYNEQFF.

This clone showed up just a few times. The rearrangement joins TRBV4-1 to TRBJ1-4; 7 bases align to TRBD1. Looked up from germline, CDR1 is MGHRA and CDR2 is YSYEKL. The CDR3 totals 16 residues. V lost 1 base to trimming and J lost 4 bases; unmatched junction nucleotides: 6. CDR3 bases: TGCGCCAGCAGCCAAGGGGTCAGGGGGTTTAATGAAAAACTGTTTTTT. It yields the protein CASSQGVRGFNEKLFF.

The chain has TRBV14 and TRBJ2-5; 8 bases align to TRBD2. In germline, CDR1 is SGHDN, CDR2 FVKESK. The CDR3 has 16 residues. V shed 1 base and J 2 bases; nucleotides not matched to a gene: 6. CDR3 region: CASSQGRGARQETQYF. The CDR3 DNA is TGTGCCAGCAGCCAAGGGCGGGGGGCGAGACAAGAGACCCAGTACTTC.

The gene calls are TRBV7-9 and TRBJ2-2; D call uncertain. This CDR3 has 15 residues. CDR1 SEHNR and CDR2 FQNEAQ come from the germline V gene (reference sequence). The ends were cut back, 3 bases at V and 2 bases at J, with 10 bases in the middle. CDR3 protein: CASSFGEYNTGELFF. CDR3 in DNA: TGTGCCAGCAGCTTCGGAGAGTATAACACCGGGGAGCTGTTTTTT.

Many counts were recorded for this clone. The V gene is TRBV15, the J gene TRBJ1-5; D not resolved. CDR1 and CDR2 from the germline V gene are LNHNV and YYDKDF (reference sequence). This CDR3 region has 15 residues. Trimming took off 8 bases at V and 3 bases at J, with 17 bases between the two ends. CDR3 amino acids: CATEDPGQANQPQHF. The CDR3 coding sequence is TGTGCCACCGAGGACCCAGGCCAAGCCAATCAGCCCCAGCATTTT.